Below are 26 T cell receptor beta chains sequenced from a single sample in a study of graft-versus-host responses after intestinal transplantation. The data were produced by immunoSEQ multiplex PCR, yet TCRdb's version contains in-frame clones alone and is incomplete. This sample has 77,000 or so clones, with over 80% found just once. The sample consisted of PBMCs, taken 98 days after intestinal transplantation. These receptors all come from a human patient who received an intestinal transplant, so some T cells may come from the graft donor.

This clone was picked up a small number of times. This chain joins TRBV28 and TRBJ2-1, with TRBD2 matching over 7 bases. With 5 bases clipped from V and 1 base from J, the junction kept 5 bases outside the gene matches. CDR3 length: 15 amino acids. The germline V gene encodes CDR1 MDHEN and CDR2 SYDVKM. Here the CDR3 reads CASSPLAASYNEQFF. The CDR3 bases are TGTGCCAGCAGTCCCCTAGCGGCTTCCTACAATGAGCAGTTCTTC.

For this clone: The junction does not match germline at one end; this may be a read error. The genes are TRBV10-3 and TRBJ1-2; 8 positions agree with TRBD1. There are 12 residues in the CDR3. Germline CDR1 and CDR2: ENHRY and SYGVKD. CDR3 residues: CAISDRGYGHTF. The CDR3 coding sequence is TGTGCCATCAGCGACAGGGGCTATGGCCACACCTTC.

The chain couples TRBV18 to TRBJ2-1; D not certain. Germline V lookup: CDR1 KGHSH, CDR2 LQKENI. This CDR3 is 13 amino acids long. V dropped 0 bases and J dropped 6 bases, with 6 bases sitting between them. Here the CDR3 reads CASSPPIRNEQFF. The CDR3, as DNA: TGTGCCAGCTCACCACCGATCCGCAATGAGCAGTTCTTC.

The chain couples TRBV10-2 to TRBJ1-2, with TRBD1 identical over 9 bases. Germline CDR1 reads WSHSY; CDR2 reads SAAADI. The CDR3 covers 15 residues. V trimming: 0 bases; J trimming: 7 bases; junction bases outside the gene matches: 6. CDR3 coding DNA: TGCGCCAGCAGTGAGTCTGGGACAGGGACAGGTGGCTACACCTTC. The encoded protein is CASSESGTGTGGYTF.

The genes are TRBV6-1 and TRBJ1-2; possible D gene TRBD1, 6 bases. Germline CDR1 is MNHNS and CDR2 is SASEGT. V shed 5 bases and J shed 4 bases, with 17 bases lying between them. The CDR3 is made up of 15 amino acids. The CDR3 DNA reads TGTGCCAGCAGTTTATTAAGCGGGGGCGGCTATGGCTACACCTTC. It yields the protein CASSLLSGGGYGYTF.

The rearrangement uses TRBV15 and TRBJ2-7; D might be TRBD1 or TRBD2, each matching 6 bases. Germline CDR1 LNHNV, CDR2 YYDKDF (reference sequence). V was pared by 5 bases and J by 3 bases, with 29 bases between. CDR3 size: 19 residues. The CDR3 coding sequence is TGTGCCACCAGCCCCGAGGATCCGGTTGGACAGCCGGGGGTCTACGAGCAGTACTTC. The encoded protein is CATSPEDPVGQPGVYEQYF.

CDR3 DNA: TGCGCCAGCAGCTTAGGCCTAGAAAGGTACAATGAGCAGTTCTTC. Translated: CASSLGLERYNEQFF. The chain combines TRBV5-1 with TRBJ2-1; no clear D. CDR3 size: 15 residues. V lost 2 bases and J lost 4, with 13 bases in between. Per germline, CDR1 SGHRS and CDR2 YFSETQ.

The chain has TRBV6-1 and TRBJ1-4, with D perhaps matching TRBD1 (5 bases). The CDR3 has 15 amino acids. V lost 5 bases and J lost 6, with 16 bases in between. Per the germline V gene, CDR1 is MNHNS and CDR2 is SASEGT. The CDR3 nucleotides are TGTGCCAGCAGTAAACTCAGGGACGGTGATGAAAAACTGTTTTTT. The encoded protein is CASSKLRDGDEKLFF.

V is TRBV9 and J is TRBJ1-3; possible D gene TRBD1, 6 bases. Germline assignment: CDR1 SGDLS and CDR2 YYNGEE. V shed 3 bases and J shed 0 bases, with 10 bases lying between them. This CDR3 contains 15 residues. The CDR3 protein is CASSGDIASGNTIYF. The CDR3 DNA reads TGTGCCAGCAGCGGGGACATCGCCTCTGGAAACACCATATATTTT.

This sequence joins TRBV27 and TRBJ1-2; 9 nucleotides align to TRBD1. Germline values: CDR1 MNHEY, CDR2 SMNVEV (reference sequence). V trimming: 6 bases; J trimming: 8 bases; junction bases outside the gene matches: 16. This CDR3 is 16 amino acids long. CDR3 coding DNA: TGTGCCAGCAGCTACTCGGACAGGGGAAGACTGCGCGGCTACACCTTC. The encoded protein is CASSYSDRGRLRGYTF.

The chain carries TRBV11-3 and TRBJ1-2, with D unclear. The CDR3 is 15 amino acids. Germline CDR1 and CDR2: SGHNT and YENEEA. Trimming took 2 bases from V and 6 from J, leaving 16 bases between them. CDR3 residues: CASSLTRITGNGYTF. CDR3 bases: TGTGCCAGCAGCTTAACGCGTATTACGGGAAATGGCTACACCTTC.

The DNA of the CDR3 is TGTGCCAGCAGTGCTGGGACTAGCGGCACCTACGAGCAGTACTTC. This gives the protein CASSAGTSGTYEQYF. J is TRBJ2-7 and V is TRBV6-1, with 11 bases lining up with TRBD2. CDR3 length equals 15 residues. The germline gives CDR1 MNHNS, CDR2 SASEGT. V was clipped by 4 bases and J by 2 bases; unmatched bases: 4.

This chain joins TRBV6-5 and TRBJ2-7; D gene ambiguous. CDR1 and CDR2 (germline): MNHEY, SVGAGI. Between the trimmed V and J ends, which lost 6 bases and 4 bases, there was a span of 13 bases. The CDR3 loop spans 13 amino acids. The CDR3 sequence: CASRPDERYEQYF. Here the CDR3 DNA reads TGTGCCAGCAGGCCGGACGAGAGGTACGAGCAGTACTTC.

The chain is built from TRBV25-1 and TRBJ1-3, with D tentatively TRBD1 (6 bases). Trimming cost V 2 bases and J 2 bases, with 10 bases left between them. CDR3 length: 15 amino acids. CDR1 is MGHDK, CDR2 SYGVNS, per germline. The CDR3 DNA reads TGTGCCAGCAGTGAAGACAGGATGGCTGGAAACACCATATATTTT. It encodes CASSEDRMAGNTIYF.

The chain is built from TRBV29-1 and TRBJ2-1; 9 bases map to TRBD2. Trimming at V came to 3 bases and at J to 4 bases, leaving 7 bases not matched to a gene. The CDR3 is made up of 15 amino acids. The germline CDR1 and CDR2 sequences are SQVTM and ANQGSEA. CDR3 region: CSVEGIAGVYNEQFF. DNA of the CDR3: TGCAGCGTTGAGGGAATAGCGGGAGTTTACAATGAGCAGTTCTTC.

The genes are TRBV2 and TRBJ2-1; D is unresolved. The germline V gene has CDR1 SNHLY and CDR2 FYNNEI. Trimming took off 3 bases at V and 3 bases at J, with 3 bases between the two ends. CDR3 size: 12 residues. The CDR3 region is CASSEDYNEQFF. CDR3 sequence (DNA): TGTGCCAGCAGTGAGGACTACAATGAGCAGTTCTTC.

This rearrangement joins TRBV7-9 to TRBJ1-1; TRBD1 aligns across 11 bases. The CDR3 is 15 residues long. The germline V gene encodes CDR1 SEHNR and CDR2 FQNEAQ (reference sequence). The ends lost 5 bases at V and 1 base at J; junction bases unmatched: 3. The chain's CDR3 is CASSRTGGTNTEAFF. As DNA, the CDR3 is TGTGCCAGCAGCCGGACAGGGGGCACGAACACTGAAGCTTTCTTT. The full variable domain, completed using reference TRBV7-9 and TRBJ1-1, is DTGVSQNPRHKITKRGQNVTFRCDPISEHNRLYWYRQTLGQGPEFLTYFQNEAQLEKSRLLSDRFSAERPKGSFSTLEIQRTEQGDSAMYLCASSRTGGTNTEAFFGQGTRLTVV.

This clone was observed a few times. The DNA of the CDR3 is TGTGCCAGCATGGGAAATTCACCCCTCCACTTT. Residues: CASMGNSPLHF. The rearrangement joins TRBV6-5 to TRBJ1-6; no reliable D call. V was pared by 7 bases and J by 7 bases, with 5 bases between. Germline values: CDR1 MNHEY, CDR2 SVGAGI. CDR3 size: 11 residues.

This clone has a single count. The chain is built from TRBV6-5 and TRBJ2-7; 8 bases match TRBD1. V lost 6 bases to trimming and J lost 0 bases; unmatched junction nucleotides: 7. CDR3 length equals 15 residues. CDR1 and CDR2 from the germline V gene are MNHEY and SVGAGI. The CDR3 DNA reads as TGTGCCAGCAGGATAGGACAGGGACCCTCCTACGAGCAGTACTTC. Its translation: CASRIGQGPSYEQYF.

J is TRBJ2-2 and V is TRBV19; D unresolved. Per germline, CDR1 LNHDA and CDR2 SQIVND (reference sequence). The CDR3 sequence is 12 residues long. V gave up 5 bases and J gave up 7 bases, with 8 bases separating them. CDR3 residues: CASSWNVGELFF. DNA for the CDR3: TGTGCCAGTAGTTGGAATGTCGGGGAGCTGTTTTTT.

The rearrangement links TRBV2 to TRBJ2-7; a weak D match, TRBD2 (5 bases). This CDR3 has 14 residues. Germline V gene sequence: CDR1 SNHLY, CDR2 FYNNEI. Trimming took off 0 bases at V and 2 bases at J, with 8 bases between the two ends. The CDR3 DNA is TGTGCCAGCAGTGAAGCGCGGGTCCCCTACGAGCAGTACTTC. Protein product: CASSEARVPYEQYF.

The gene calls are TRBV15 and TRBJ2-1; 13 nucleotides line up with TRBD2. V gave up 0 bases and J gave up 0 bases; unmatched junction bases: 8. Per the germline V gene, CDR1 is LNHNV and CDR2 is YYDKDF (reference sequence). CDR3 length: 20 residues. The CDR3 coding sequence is TGTGCCACCAGCAGAGAAACTAGCGGGAGGGTGCATAGCTCCTACAATGAGCAGTTCTTC. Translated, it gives CATSRETSGRVHSSYNEQFF.

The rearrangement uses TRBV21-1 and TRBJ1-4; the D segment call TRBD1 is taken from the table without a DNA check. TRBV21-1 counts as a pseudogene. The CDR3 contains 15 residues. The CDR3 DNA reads TGTGCCAGCAGCAAAGAGGACACCTTCAATGAAAAACTGTTTTTT. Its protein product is CASSKEDTFNEKLFF.

This chain's CDR3 is CATSSPSSRQGGETQYF. The CDR3, as DNA: TGTGCCACCAGCAGCCCCTCCTCCCGACAGGGAGGAGAGACCCAGTACTTC. The rearrangement links TRBV15 to TRBJ2-5, with D possibly TRBD1 on 7 matching bases. Germline V CDR1 and CDR2: LNHNV, YYDKDF (reference sequence). V was pared by 3 bases and J by 4 bases, with 21 bases between. The CDR3 is made up of 17 amino acids.

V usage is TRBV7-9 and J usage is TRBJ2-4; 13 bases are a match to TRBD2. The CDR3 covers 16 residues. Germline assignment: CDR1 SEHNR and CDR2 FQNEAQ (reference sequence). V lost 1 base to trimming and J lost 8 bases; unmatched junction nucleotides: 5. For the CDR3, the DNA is TGTGCCAGCAGCTTAGGGACTAGCGGGAGTTGGGACATTCAGTACTTC. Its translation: CASSLGTSGSWDIQYF.

The chain's CDR3 is CSVERKGGTEAFF. Here the CDR3 DNA reads TGCAGCGTTGAAAGGAAAGGGGGCACTGAAGCTTTCTTT. The chain links TRBV29-1 to TRBJ1-1; D perhaps matches TRBD1 (6 bases). The CDR3 is made up of 13 amino acids. Trimming removed 2 bases at V and 4 bases at J, with 11 bases between. Germline CDR1 is SQVTM and CDR2 is ANQGSEA.